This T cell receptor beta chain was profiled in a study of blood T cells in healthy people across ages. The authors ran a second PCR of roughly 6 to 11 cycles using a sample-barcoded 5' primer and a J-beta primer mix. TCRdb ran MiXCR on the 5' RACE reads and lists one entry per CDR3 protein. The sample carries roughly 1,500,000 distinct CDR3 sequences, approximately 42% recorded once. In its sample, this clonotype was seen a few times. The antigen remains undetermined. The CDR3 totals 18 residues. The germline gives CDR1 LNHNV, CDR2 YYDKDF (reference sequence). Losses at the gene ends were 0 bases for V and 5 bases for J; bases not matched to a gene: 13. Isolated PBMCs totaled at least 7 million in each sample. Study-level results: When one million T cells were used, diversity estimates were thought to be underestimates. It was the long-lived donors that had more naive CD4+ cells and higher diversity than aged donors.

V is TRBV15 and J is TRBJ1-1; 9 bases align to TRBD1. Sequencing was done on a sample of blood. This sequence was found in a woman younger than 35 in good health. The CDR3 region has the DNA TGTGCCACCAGCAGAGATAAGGGGACAGGGTCGGGAGTTACTGAAGCTTTCTTT. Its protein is CATSRDKGTGSGVTEAFF. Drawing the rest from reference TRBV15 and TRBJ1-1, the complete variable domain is DAMVIQNPRYQVTQFGKPVTLSCSQTLNHNVMYWYQQKSSQAPKLLFHYYDKDFNNEADTPDNFQSRRPNTSFCFLDIRSPGLGDTAMYLCATSRDKGTGSGVTEAFFGQGTRLTVV.